This T cell receptor (beta chain) derives from a study of T cells in Graves' hyperthyroidism and ophthalmopathy. Trimming cost V 4 bases and J 2 bases; bases outside gene matches: 8. Germline V lookup: CDR1 SGHNT, CDR2 YYREEE (reference sequence). The CDR3 totals 15 residues. In making diagnoses, clinical symptoms, serum thyroxine and TRAb, thyroid ultrasound and orbital computed tomography were all used. Amplification of TCR beta CDR3 regions was performed using RNA transcripts as template. Primed by the HTBI set, a first-round RT-PCR was run on the TCR CDR3. TCRdb processed the multiplex PCR reads anew with MiXCR; each CDR3 protein has one entry. The data show roughly 750,000 distinct CDR3 sequences, with around 15% seen just once and approximately 8.4% held by the top ten.

This TCR derives from a man between 18 and 35 years old with Graves' hyperthyroidism. The V and J genes are TRBV5-4 and TRBJ2-7, with 8 bases fitting TRBD1. Sequencing was performed on blood. The CDR3 spells CASSRDRSSPYEQYF. CDR3 DNA: TGTGCCAGCAGCCGGGACAGGTCCTCTCCCTACGAGCAGTACTTC.